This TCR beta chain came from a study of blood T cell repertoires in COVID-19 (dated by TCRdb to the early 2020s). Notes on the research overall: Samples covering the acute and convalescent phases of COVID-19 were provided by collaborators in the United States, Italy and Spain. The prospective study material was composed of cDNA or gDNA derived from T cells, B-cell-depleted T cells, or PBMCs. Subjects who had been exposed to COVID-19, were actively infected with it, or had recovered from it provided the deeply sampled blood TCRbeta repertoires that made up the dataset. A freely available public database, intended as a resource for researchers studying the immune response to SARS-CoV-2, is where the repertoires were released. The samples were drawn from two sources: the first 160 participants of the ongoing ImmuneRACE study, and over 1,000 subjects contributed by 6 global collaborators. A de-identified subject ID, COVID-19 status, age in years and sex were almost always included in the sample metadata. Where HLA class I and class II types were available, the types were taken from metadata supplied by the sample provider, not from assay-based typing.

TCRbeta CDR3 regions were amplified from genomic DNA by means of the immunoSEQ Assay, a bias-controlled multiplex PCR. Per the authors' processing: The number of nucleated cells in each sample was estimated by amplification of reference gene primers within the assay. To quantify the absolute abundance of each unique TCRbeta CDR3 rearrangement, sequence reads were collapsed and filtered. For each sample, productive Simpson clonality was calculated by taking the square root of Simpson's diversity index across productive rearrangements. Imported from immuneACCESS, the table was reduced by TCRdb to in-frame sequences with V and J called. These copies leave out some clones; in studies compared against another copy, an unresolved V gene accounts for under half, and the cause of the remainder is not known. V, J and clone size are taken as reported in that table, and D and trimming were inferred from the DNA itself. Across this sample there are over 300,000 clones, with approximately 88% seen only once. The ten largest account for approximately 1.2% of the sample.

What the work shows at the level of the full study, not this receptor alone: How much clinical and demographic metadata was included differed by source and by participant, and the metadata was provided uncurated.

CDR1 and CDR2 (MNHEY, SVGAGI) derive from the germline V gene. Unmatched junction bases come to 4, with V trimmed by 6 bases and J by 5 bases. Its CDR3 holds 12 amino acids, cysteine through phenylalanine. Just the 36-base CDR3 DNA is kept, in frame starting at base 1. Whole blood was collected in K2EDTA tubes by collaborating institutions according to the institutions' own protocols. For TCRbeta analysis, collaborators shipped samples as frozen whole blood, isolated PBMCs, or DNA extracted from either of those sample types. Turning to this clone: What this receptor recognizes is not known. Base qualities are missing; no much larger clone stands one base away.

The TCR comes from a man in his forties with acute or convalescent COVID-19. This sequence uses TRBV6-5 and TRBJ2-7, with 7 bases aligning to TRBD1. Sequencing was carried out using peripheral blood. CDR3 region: CASSLDRDEQYF. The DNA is TGTGCCAGCAGCCTAGACAGGGACGAGCAGTACTTC.